This T cell receptor beta chain derives from a study of blood T cell repertoires in COVID-19. About the research overall: PBMCs, B-cell-depleted T cells, or T cells provided the cDNA or gDNA that made up the material.

Original methodology: Scientists estimated how many nucleated cells there were by amplifying reference gene primers. Using immunoSEQ multiplex PCR, the repertoire was profiled, and TCRdb retains in-frame clones only, with some absent. V and J calls plus clone size are reproduced from that table; the DNA served to infer D and trimming. The sample yields approximately 220,000 clones, around four fifths seen once. This CDR3 spans 14 amino acids. The chain uses TRBV21-1 and TRBJ2-2; the D segment call TRBD1 is taken from the table without a DNA check. TRBV21-1 is termed a pseudogene. This clonotype was obtained from a woman between 45 and 60 years old with acute or convalescent COVID-19. Sequenced sample: peripheral blood. The CDR3, as DNA: TGTGCCAGCAGCAAACAGGGTCCAGCCGGGGAGCTGTTTTTT. This sequence encodes CASSKQGPAGELFF.